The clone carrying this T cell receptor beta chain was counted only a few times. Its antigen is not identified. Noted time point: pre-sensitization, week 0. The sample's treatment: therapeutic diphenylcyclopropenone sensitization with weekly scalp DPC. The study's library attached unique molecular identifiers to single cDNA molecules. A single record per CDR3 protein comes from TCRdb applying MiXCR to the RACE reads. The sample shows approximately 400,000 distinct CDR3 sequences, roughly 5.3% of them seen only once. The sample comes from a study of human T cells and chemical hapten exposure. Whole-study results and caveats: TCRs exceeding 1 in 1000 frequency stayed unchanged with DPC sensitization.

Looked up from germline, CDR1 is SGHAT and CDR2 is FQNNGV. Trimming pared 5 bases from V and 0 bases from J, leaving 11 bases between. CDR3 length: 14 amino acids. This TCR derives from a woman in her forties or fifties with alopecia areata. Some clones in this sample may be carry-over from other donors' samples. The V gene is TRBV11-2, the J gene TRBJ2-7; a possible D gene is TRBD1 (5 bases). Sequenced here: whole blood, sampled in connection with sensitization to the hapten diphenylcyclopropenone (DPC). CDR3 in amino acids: CASSQTVSSYEQYF. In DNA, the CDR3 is TGTGCCAGCAGCCAGACAGTAAGCTCCTACGAGCAGTACTTC. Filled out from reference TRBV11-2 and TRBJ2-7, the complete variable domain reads EAGVAQSPRYKIIEKRQSVAFWCNPISGHATLYWYQQILGQGPKLLIQFQNNGVVDDSQLPKDRFSAERLKGVDSTLKIQPAKLEDSAVYLCASSQTVSSYEQYFGPGTRLTVT.